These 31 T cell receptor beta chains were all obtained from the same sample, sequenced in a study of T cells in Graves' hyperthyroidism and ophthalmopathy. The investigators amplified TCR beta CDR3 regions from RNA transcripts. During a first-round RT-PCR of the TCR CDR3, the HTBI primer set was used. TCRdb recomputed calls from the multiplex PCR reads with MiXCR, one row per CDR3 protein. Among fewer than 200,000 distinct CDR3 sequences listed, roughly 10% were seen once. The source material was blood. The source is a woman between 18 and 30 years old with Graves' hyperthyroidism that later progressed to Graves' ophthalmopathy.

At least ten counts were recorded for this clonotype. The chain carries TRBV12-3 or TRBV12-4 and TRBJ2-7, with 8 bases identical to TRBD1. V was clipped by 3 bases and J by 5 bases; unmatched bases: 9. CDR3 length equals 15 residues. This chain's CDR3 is CASSFFTQGGNEQYF. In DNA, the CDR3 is TGTGCCAGCAGTTTTTTCACACAGGGGGGCAACGAGCAGTACTTC.

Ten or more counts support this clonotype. As DNA, the CDR3 is TGTGCCAGCAGCTTAGAAGGGAGTAGGTACGAGCAGTACTTC. It codes for CASSLEGSRYEQYF. This chain uses TRBV13 with TRBJ2-7; D is possibly TRBD2 (5 bases). The germline V gene encodes CDR1 PRHDT and CDR2 FYEKMQ (reference sequence). Trimming stripped 1 base from V and 4 bases from J, with 11 bases between. This CDR3 has 14 amino acids.

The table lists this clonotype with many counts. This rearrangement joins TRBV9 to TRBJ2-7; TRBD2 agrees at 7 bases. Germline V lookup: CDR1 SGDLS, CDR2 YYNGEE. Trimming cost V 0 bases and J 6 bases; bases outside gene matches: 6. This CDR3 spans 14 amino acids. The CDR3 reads CASSVGEGLSEQYF. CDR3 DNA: TGTGCCAGCAGCGTAGGGGAGGGCCTCTCCGAGCAGTACTTC.

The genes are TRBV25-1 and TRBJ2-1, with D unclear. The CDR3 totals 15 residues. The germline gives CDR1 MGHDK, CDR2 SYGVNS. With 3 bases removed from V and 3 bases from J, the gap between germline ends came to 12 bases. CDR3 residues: CASSEVANFYNEQFF. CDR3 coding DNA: TGTGCCAGCAGTGAGGTTGCAAACTTCTACAATGAGCAGTTCTTC.

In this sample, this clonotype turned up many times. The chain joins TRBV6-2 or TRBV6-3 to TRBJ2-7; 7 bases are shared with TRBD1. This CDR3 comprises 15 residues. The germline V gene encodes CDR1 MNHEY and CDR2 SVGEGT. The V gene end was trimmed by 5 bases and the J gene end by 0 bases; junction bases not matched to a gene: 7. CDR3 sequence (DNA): TGTGCCAGCAGTCCCCTGGGGACAGTCTCCTACGAGCAGTACTTC. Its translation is CASSPLGTVSYEQYF.

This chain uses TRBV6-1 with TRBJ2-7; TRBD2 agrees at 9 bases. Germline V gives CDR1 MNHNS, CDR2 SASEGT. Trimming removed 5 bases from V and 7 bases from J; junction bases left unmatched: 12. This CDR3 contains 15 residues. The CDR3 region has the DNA TGTGCCAGCAGTCCGGCGGGCGGGGGGGCCGATGAGCAGTACTTC. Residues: CASSPAGGGADEQYF.

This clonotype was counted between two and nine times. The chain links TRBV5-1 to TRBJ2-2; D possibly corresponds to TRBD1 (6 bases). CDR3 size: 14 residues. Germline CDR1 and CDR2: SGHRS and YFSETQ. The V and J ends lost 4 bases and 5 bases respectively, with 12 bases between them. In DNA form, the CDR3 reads TGCGCCAGCAGCCAAGCACAGGGTACCGGGGAGCTGTTTTTT. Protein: CASSQAQGTGELFF.

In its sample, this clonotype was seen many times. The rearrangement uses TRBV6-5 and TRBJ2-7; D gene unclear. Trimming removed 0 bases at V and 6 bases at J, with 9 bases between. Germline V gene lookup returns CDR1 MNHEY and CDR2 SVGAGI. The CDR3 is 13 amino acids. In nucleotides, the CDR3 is TGTGCCAGCAGTTACTCGTCCGACGGCGAGCAGTACTTC. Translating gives CASSYSSDGEQYF.

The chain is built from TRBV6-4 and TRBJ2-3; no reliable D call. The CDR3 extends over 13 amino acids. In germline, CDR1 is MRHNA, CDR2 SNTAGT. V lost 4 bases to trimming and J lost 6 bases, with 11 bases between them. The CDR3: CASSVGRSDTQYF. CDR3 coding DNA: TGTGCCAGCAGTGTAGGCAGGTCGGATACGCAGTATTTT.

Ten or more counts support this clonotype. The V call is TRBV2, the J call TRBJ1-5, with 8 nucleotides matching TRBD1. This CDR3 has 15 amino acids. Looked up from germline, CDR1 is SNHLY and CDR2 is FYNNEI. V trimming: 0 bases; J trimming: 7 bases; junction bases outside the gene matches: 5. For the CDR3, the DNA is TGTGCCAGCAGTGAAGCCACGACAGGGGAACAGCCCCAGCATTTT. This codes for CASSEATTGEQPQHF.

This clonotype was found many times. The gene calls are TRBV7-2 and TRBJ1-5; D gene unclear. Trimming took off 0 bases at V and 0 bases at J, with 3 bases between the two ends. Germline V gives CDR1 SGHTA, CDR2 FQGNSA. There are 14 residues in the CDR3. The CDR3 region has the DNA TGTGCCAGCAGCTTAGCACTTAGCAATCAGCCCCAGCATTTT. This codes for CASSLALSNQPQHF.

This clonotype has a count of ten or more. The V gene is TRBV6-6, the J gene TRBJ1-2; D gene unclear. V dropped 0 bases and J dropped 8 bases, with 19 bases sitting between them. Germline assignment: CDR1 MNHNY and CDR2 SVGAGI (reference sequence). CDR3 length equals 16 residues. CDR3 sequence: CASSYSRWYWSRGYTF. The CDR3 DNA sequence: TGTGCCAGCAGTTACTCTCGATGGTATTGGAGTCGCGGCTACACCTTC.

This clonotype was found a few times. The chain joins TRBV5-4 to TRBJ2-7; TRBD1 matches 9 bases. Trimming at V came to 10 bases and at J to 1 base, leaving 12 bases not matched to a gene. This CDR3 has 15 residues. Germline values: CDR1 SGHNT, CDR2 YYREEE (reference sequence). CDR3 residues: CACQGGTGYSYEQYF. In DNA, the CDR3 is TGTGCCTGCCAGGGGGGGACAGGGTATTCCTACGAGCAGTACTTC.

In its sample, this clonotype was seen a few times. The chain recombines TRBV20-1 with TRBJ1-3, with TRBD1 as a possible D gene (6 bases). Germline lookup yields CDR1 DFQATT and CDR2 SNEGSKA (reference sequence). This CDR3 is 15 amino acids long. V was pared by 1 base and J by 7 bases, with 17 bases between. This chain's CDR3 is CSARAGTLFRNTIYF. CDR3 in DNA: TGCAGTGCTAGAGCCGGGACACTTTTTAGGAACACCATATATTTT.

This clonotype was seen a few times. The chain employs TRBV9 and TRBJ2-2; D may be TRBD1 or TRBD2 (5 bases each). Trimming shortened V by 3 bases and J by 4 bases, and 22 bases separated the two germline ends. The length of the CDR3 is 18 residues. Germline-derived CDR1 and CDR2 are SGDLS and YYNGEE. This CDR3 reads CASSGERDVYAATGELFF. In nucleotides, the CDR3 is TGTGCCAGCAGCGGCGAAAGGGACGTCTATGCCGCCACCGGGGAGCTGTTTTTT.

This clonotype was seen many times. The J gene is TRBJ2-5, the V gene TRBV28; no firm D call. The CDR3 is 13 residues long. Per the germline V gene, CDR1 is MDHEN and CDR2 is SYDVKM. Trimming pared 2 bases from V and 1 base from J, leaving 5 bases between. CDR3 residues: CASSLRGQETQYF. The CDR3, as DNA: TGTGCCAGCAGTTTAAGAGGCCAAGAGACCCAGTACTTC. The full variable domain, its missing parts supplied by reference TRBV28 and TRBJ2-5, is DVKVTQSSRYLVKRTGEKVFLECVQDMDHENMFWYRQDPGLGLRLIYFSYDVKMKEKGDIPEGYSVSREKKERFSLILESASTNQTSMYLCASSLRGQETQYFGPGTRLLVL.

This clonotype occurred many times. The CDR3 here is CASSRPMTSGSPDEQFF. DNA of the CDR3: TGTGCCAGCAGTCGACCCATGACTAGCGGGAGTCCGGATGAGCAGTTCTTC. The genes are TRBV27 and TRBJ2-1, with 12 bases fitting TRBD2. CDR1 and CDR2 (germline): MNHEY, SMNVEV (reference sequence). Unmatched junction bases numbered 13, after V lost 5 bases and J lost 8 bases. The CDR3 extends over 17 amino acids.

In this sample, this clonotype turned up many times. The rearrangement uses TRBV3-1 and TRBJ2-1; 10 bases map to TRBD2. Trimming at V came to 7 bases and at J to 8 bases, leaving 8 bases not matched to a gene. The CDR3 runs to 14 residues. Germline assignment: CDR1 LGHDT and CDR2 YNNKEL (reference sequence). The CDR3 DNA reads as TGTGCCAGCACCCAGCGGGGGGGCTTCGATGAGCAGTTCTTC. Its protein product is CASTQRGGFDEQFF.

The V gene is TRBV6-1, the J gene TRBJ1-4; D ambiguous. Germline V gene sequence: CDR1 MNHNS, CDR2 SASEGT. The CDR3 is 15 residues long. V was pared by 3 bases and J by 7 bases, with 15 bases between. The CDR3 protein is CASSDFFFMGEKLFF. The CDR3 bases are TGTGCCAGCAGTGATTTTTTCTTTATGGGTGAAAAACTGTTTTTT.

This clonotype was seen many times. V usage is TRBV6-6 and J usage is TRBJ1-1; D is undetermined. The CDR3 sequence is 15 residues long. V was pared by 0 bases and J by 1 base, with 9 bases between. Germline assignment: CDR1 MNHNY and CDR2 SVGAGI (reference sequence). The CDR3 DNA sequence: TGTGCCAGCAGTTACTCGAGCTGGGGGAACACTGAAGCTTTCTTT. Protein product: CASSYSSWGNTEAFF.

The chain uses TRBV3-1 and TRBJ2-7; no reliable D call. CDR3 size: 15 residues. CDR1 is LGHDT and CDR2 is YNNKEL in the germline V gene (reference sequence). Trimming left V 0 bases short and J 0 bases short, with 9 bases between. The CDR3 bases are TGTGCCAGCAGCCAAGATACAGTAAGCTCCTACGAGCAGTACTTC. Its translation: CASSQDTVSSYEQYF.

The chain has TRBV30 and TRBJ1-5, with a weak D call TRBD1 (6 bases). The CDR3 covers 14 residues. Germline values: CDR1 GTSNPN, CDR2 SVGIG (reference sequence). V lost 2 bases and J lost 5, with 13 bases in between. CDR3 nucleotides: TGTGCCTGGAGTCGGCAGGGGCTGTATCAGCCCCAGCATTTT. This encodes CAWSRQGLYQPQHF.

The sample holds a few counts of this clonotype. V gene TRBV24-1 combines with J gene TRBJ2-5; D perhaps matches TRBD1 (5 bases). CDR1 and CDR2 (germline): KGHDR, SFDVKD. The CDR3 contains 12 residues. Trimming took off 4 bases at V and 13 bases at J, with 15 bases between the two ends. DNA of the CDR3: TGTGCCACCAGTGACCTAGACAGCCTGTGGTACTTC. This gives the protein CATSDLDSLWYF.

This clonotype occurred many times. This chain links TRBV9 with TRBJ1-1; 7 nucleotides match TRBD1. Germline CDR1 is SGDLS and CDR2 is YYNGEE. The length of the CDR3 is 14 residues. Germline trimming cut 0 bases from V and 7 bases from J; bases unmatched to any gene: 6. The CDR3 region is CASSVDQGDDEAFF. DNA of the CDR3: TGTGCCAGCAGCGTAGACCAGGGGGATGATGAAGCTTTCTTT. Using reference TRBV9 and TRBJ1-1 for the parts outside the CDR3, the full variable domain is DSGVTQTPKHLITATGQRVTLRCSPRSGDLSVYWYQQSLDQGLQFLIQYYNGEERAKGNILERFSAQQFPDLHSELNLSSLELGDSALYFCASSVDQGDDEAFFGQGTRLTVV.

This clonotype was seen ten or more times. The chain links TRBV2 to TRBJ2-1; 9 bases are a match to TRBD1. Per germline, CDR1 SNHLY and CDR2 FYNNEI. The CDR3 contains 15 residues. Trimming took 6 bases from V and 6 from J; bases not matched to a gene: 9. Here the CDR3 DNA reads TGTGCCAGCAGCACTACCGGGACAGGGCTCAATGAGCAGTTCTTC. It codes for CASSTTGTGLNEQFF. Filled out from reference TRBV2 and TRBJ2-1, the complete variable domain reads EPEVTQTPSHQVTQMGQEVILRCVPISNHLYFYWYRQILGQKVEFLVSFYNNEISEKSEIFDDQFSVERPDGSNFTLKIRSTKLEDSAMYFCASSTTGTGLNEQFFGPGTRLTVL.

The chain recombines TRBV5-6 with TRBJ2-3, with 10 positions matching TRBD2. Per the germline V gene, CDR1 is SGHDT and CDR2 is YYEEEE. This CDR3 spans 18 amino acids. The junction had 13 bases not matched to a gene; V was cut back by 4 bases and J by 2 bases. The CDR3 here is CASSLPELAGGLTDTQYF. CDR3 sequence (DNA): TGTGCCAGCAGCCTACCCGAATTAGCGGGAGGCCTCACAGATACGCAGTATTTT.

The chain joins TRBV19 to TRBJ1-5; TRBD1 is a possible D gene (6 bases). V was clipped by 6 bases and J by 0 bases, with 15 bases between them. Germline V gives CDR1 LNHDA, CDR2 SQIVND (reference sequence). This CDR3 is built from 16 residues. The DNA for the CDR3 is TGTGCCAGTAGGGAACAGGGATGGTATAGCAATCAGCCCCAGCATTTT. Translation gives CASREQGWYSNQPQHF.

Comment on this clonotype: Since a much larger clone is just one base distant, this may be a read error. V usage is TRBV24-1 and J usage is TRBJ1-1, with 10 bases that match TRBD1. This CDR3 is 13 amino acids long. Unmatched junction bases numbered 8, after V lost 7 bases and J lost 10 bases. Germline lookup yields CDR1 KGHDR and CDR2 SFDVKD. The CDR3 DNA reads TGTGCCACCAGACCGGGACAGGGGTTGGGAGCTTTCTTT. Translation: CATRPGQGLGAFF.

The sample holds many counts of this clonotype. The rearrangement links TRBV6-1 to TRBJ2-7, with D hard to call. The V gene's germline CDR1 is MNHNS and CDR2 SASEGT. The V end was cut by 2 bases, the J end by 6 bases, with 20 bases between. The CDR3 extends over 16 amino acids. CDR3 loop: CASSEIGRQKPVEQYF. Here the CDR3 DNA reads TGTGCCAGCAGTGAAATAGGAAGGCAGAAACCCGTCGAGCAGTACTTC.

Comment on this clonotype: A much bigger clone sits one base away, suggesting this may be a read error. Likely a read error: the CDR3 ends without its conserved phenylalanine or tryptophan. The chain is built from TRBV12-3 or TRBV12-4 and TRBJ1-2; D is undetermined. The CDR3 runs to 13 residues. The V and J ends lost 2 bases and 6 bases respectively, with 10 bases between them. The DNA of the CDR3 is TGTGCCAGCAGTTTACGGCCGAGGGATGGCTACACCCTC. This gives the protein CASSLRPRDGYTL.

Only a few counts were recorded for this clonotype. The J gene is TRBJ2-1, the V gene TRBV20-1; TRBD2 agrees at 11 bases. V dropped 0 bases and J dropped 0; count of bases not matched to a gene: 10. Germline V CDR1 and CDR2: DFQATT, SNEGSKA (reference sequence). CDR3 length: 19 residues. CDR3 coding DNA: TGCAGTGCTAGAGATTTGGCTAGCGGGGGGCCGAGCTCCTACAATGAGCAGTTCTTC. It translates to CSARDLASGGPSSYNEQFF.